The present TCR beta chain was sequenced within a study of shared clonotypes between healthy human individuals (dated by TCRdb to the early 2020s). A note on the overall study: The cohort included a few men and a couple of women between 18 and 49 years of age. Each donor's leukapheresis produced roughly between roughly 0.85 and 10 billion PBMCs. To estimate repertoire size and how much clonotypes are shared between individuals, the study performed deep sequencing of blood TCR repertoires from a handful of healthy adults. For each donor, CD4 naive and CD4 memory were each given three plates, CD8 naive was given two plates, and CD8 memory was given one plate. To increase sequencing depth and limit assay-specific biases, TCR repertoire library preparation and sequencing were carried out by different laboratories using diverse techniques. Broad study findings and their caveats: Pairwise subsampling indicated that sequencing depth was expected to affect the degree of clonotype sharing among donors. Larger estimated clonotype richness was generally found for naive subsets than for memory subsets. Compared with non-shared clonotypes, clonotypes shared by all four sorted-subset donors had higher generation probabilities. Because the study included only a small number of donors, the genetic and exposure-history diversity represented was limited. Only blood was sampled, and tissue TCR repertoires likely differ from those in blood. Incomplete sequencing was indicated by rarefaction of sorted-subset datasets, despite the large sequencing depth. Roughly 5% of naive CD4, 3.5% of naive CD8, roughly 2.4% of memory CD4, and about 0.4% of memory CD8 clonotypes were shared across a few donors.

This clone was picked up one time. Its antigen has not been determined. Base qualities are missing; no much larger clone stands one base away. CD8 naive samples were CD45RO-negative cells positively selected for CCR7, giving a CD45RA+CCR7+ population that excluded TemRA cells. The donors were healthy, HIV-negative adults who had no recently reported acute infections or vaccinations. Only Caucasian adults living in Nashville, Tennessee, USA were represented among the donors. Blood was obtained by leukapheresis, after which PBMCs were separated by Ficoll-Histopaque density gradient centrifugation and cryopreserved in liquid nitrogen vapor phase. Analytical flow cytometry was used to check the purity and quantity of each magnetically sorted T cell population. Genomic DNA was isolated from every sorted fraction and measured by UV absorbance on a Nanodrop 2000c. TCR CDR3 regions were amplified from genomic DNA by multiplex PCR using the deep immunoSEQ assay. Genomic DNA extracted from each cell subset was distributed evenly over all wells of several immunoSEQ 96-well plates, and each plate served as one replicate. For sorted subsets, each replicate PCR was loaded with approximately 0.2 ug genomic DNA, equivalent to 30,000 or so T cell genomes. Purified libraries were measured with a Qubit 3.0 fluorometer, size-checked on a Bioanalyzer 2100, and measured again with the KAPA Library Quantification kit. Every immunoSEQ 96-well plate was sequenced on a separate single-read 150-cycle Illumina NextSeq 550 flow cell. For the original study's pipeline: The immunoSEQ output contained only junctional sequences without quality scores, so filtering could not match that applied to full-length reads. Sequences were annotated with PyIR, a Python wrapper for IgBLAST v1.9, using IMGT germline references to assign V/J genes and CDR3. Reads were removed for weak V/J assignments (E-value above 1e-6), missing CDR3, stop codons, out-of-frame junctions, or ambiguous translated residues. V3J clonotypes were defined by identical inferred V gene, J gene, and CDR3 amino acid sequence. Percentage overlap between repertoires was computed as shared unique clonotypes divided by the size of the smaller repertoire. RTK rarefaction, the Chao1 estimator, and Recon v2.1 estimates of unobserved clonotypes were used to assess repertoire richness. OLGA was used to compute generation probabilities for all TCRbeta clonotypes that the gDNA method yielded from several donors. This immuneACCESS table, as held by TCRdb, lists in-frame sequences with V and J called but not all clones. Of the missing ones, under half trace to an unresolved V gene in checked studies; the others have no known cause. The V and J calls and clone size come from that table; D and trimming were worked out from the DNA. This sample comprises roughly 2.1 million clones, 85% to 95% of them detected only once. The ten largest clones capture more than 1.5% of the sample.

Trimming costs V 4 bases and J 4 bases, and their ends lie 13 bases apart. From a lookup of the germline V gene (reference sequence), CDR1 and CDR2 are PRHDT and FYEKMQ. The CDR3 starts with the cysteine, ends with the phenylalanine, and has 14 residues. Kept here is only the CDR3 DNA, which spans 42 bases and is read in frame from base 1. Sequenced: naive CD8+ T cells from PBMCs. In light of the paper, this sample's cell subset or site label describes: CD45RA+CCR7+. The TCR comes from a man aged 18 to 29 in good health. Some clones in this sample may be carry-over from other donors' samples. This chain joins TRBV13 to TRBJ2-5, and the D gene may be TRBD2, 6 bases matching. At the DNA level, the sequence is TGTGCCAGCAGCTCCGGGACTGGAGGAGAGACCCAGTACTTC. Translated, this gives CASSSGTGGETQYF.